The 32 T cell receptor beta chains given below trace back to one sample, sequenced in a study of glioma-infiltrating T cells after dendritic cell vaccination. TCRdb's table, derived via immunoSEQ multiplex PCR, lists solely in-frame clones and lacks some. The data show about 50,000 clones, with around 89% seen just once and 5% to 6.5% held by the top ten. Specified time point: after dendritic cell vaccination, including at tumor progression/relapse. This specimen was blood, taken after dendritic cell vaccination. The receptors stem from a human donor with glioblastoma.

In DNA, the CDR3 is TGTGCCATCAAAGCCACGAACACTGAAGCTTTCTTT. Protein: CAIKATNTEAFF. The chain employs TRBV10-3 and TRBJ1-1; no reliable D call. This CDR3 contains 12 residues. Germline-derived CDR1 and CDR2 are ENHRY and SYGVKD. Deletions cut 7 bases from V and 1 base from J, with 7 bases between.

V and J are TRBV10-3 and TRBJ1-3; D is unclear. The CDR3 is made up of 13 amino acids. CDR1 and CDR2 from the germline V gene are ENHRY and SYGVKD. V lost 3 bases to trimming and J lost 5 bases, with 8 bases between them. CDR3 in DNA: TGTGCCATCAGTGACTCAGACAGAAACACCATATATTTT. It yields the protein CAISDSDRNTIYF.

CDR3: CASSEPRELFF. In nucleotides, the CDR3 is TGTGCCAGCAGTGAACCCAGGGAGCTGTTTTTT. V and J are TRBV2 and TRBJ2-2; D remains ambiguous. The length of the CDR3 is 11 residues. Germline V gene data show CDR1 as SNHLY and CDR2 as FYNNEI. Trimming cost V 2 bases and J 9 bases, with 4 bases left between them.

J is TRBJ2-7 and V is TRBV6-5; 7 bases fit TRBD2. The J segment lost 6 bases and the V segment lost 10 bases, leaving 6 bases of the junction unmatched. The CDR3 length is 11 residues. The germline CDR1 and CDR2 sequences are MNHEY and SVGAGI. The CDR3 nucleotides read TGTGCCACCACTGGGGGGGGCGAGCAGTACTTC. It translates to CATTGGGEQYF.

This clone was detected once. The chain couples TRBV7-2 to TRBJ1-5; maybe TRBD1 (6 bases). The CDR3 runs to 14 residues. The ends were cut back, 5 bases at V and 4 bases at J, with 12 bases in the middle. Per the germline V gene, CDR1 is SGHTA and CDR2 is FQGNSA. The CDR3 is CASSPQQGNQPQHF. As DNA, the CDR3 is TGTGCCAGCAGCCCCCAGCAGGGGAATCAGCCCCAGCATTTT.

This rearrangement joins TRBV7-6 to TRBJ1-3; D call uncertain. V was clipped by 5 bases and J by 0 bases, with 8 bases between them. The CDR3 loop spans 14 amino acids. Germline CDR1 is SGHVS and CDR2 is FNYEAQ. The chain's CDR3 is CASSPGFSGNTIYF. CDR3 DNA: TGTGCCAGCAGCCCGGGGTTCTCTGGAAACACCATATATTTT.

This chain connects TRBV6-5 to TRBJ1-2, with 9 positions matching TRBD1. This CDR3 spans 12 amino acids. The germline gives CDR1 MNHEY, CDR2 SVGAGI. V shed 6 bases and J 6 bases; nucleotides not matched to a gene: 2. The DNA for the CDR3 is TGTGCCAGCAGCCGGACAGGGGATGGCTACACCTTC. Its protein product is CASSRTGDGYTF.

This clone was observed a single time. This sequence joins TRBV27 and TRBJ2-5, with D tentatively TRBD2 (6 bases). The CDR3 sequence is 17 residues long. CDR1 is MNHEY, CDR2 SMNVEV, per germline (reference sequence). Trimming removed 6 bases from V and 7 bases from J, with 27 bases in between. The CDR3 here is CASSSGGASGRLGTQYF. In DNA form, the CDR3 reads TGTGCCAGCAGCTCAGGCGGGGCTTCGGGGAGGTTGGGGACCCAGTACTTC.

The CDR3 region is CASKSPGGELFF. For the CDR3, the DNA is TGTGCCAGTAAGTCTCCGGGCGGGGAGCTGTTTTTT. This rearrangement joins TRBV13 to TRBJ2-2; D not resolved. Between the trimmed V and J ends, which lost 9 bases and 7 bases, there was a span of 12 bases. CDR1 is PRHDT, CDR2 FYEKMQ, per germline (reference sequence). This CDR3 has 12 amino acids.

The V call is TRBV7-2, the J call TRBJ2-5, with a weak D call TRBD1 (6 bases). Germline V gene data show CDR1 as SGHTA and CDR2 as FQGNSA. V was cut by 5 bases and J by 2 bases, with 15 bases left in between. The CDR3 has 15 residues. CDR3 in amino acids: CASSAPGHPQETQYF. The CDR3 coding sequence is TGTGCCAGCAGCGCTCCGGGACACCCTCAAGAGACCCAGTACTTC.

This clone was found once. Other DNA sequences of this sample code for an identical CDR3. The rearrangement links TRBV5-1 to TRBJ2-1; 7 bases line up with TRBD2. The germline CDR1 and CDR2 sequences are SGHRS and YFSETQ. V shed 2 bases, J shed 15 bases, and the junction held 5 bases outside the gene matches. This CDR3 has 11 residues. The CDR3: CASSFGGLSFF. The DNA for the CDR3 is TGCGCCAGCAGCTTCGGGGGACTATCGTTCTTC.

The CDR3 DNA sequence: TGTGCCAGCAGCAAAACAGGGGGCTCGGACGAGCAGTACTTC. It translates to CASSKTGGSDEQYF. J is TRBJ2-7 and V is TRBV6-6; 9 bases agree with TRBD1. The CDR3 loop spans 14 amino acids. Germline loops: CDR1 MNHNY, CDR2 SVGAGI (reference sequence). V shed 6 bases and J 5 bases; nucleotides not matched to a gene: 8.

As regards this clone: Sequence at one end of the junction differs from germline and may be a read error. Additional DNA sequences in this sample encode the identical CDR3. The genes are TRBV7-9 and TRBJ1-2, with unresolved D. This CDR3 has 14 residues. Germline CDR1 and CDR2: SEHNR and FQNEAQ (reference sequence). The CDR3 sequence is CASSLELLNYGYTF. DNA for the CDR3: TGTGCCAGCAGCTTAGAGCTACTAAATTATGGTTACACCTTC.

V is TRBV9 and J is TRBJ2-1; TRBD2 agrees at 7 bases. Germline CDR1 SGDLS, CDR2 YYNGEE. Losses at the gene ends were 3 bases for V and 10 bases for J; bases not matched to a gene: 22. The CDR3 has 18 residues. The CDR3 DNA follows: TGTGCCAGCAGCGGGCCCCCAGCGGGACTGGCCCGTCAGTCGGAGCAGTTCTTC. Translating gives CASSGPPAGLARQSEQFF.

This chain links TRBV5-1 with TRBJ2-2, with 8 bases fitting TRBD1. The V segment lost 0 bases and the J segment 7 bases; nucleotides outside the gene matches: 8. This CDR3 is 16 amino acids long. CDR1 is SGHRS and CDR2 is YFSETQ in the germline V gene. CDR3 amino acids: CASSLAGQGAGGELFF. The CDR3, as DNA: TGCGCCAGCAGCTTGGCCGGGCAGGGGGCCGGCGGGGAGCTGTTTTTT.

The CDR3 loop reads CASSPAGTLRVNEQFF. The CDR3 nucleotides are TGTGCCAGCTCCCCTGCCGGGACTCTCCGGGTGAATGAGCAGTTCTTC. The genes are TRBV18 and TRBJ2-1; D may be TRBD2 (6 bases). The CDR3 extends over 16 amino acids. The V end was cut by 6 bases, the J end by 7 bases, with 22 bases between. The germline gives CDR1 KGHSH, CDR2 LQKENI. The full variable domain, completed using reference TRBV18 and TRBJ2-1, is NAGVMQNPRHLVRRRGQEARLRCSPMKGHSHVYWYRQLPEEGLKFMVYLQKENIIDESGMPKERFSAEFPKEGPSILRIQQVVRGDSAAYFCASSPAGTLRVNEQFFGPGTRLTVL.

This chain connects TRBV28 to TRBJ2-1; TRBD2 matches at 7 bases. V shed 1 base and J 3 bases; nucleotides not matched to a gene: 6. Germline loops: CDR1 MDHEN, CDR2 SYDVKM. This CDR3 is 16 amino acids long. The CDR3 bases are TGTGCCAGCAGTTTATATAGGGCTAGCGGCTACAATGAGCAGTTCTTC. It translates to CASSLYRASGYNEQFF.

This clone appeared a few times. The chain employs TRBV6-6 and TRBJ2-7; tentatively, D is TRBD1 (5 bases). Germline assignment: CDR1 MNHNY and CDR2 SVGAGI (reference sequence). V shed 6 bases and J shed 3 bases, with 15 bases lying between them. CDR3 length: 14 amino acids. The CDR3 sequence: CASRSTGYGYEQYF. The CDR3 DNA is TGTGCCAGCAGGAGCACAGGCTATGGCTACGAGCAGTACTTC.

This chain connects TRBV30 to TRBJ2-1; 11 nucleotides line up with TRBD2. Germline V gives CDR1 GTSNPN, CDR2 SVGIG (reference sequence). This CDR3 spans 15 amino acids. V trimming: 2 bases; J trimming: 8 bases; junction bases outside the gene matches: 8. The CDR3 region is CAWSPGLAVADEQFF. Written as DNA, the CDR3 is TGTGCCTGGAGTCCGGGACTAGCGGTTGCCGATGAGCAGTTCTTC.

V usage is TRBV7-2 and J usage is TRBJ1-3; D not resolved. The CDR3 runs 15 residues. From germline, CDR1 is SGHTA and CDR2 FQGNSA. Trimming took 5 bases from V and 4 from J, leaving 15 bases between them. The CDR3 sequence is CASSIRGPGGNTIYF. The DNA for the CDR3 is TGTGCCAGCAGCATCCGAGGGCCGGGGGGAAACACCATATATTTT.

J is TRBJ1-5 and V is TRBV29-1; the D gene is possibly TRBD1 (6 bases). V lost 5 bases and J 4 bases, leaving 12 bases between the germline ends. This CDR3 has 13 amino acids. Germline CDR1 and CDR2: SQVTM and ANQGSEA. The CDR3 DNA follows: TGCAGCGTTTCCAGGGGTAGGAATCAGCCCCAGCATTTT. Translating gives CSVSRGRNQPQHF.

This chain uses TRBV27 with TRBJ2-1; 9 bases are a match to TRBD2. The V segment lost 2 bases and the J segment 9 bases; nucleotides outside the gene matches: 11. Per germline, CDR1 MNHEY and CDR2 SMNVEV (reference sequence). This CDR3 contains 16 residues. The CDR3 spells CASSLRGVLAGSEQFF. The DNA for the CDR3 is TGTGCCAGCAGTTTAAGAGGGGTGCTAGCGGGAAGTGAGCAGTTCTTC.

The CDR3 is CASTGQGSNYGYTF. In DNA form, the CDR3 reads TGTGCCAGCACCGGACAGGGTTCCAACTATGGCTACACCTTC. The rearrangement joins TRBV9 to TRBJ1-2; TRBD1 matches at 8 bases. CDR1 is SGDLS and CDR2 is YYNGEE in the germline V gene. V shed 6 bases and J 2 bases; nucleotides not matched to a gene: 6. There are 14 residues in the CDR3.

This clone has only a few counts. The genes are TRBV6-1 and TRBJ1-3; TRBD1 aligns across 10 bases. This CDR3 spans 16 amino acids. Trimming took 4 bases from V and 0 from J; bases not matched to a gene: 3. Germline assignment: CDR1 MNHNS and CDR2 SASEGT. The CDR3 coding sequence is TGTGCCAGCAGTGGAGACAGGGGGCCCTCTGGAAACACCATATATTTT. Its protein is CASSGDRGPSGNTIYF.

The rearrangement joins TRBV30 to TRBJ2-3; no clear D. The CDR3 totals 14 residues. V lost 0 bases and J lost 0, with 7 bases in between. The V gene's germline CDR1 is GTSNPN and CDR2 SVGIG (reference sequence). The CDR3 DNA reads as TGTGCCTGGAGTGTCACCACTAGCACAGATACGCAGTATTTT. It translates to CAWSVTTSTDTQYF.

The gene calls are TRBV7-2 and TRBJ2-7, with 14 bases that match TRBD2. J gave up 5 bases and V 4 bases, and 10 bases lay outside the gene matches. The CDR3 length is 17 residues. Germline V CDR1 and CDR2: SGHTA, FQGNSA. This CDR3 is CASSSGLAGGGLHEQYF. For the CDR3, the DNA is TGTGCCAGCAGCTCAGGACTAGCGGGAGGTGGGTTGCACGAGCAGTACTTC.

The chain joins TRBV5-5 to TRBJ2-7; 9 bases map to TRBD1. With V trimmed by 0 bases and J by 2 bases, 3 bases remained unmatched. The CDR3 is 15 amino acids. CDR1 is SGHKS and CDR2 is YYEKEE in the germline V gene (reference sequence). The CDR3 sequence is CASSLEGTGPYEQYF. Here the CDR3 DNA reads TGTGCCAGCAGCTTGGAGGGGACAGGGCCCTACGAGCAGTACTTC.

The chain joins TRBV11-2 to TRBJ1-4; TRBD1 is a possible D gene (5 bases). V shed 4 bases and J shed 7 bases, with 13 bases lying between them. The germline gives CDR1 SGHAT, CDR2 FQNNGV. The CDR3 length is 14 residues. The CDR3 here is CASSSRGGTEKLFF. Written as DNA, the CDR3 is TGTGCCAGCAGCTCCCGGGGAGGGACTGAAAAACTGTTTTTT.

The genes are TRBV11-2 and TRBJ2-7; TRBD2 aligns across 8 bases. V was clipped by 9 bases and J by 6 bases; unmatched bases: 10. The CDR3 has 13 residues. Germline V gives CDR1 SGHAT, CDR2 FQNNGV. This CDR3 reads CASDSREAGEQYF. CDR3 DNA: TGTGCCAGTGACTCGCGGGAGGCGGGCGAGCAGTACTTC. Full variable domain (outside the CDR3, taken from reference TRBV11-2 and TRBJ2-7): EAGVAQSPRYKIIEKRQSVAFWCNPISGHATLYWYQQILGQGPKLLIQFQNNGVVDDSQLPKDRFSAERLKGVDSTLKIQPAKLEDSAVYLCASDSREAGEQYFGPGTRLTVT.

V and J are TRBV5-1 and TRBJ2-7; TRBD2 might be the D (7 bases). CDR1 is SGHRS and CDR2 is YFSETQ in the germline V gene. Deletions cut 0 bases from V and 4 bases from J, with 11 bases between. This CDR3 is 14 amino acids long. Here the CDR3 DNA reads TGCGCCAGCAGCTTGGGCGGGGGCCGGTACGAGCAGTACTTC. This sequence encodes CASSLGGGRYEQYF.

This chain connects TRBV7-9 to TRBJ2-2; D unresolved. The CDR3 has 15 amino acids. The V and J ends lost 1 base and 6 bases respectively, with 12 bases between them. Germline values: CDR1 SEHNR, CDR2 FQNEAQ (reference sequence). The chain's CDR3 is CASSLVGPSAGELFF. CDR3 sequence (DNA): TGTGCCAGCAGCTTAGTCGGCCCCAGCGCCGGGGAGCTGTTTTTT.

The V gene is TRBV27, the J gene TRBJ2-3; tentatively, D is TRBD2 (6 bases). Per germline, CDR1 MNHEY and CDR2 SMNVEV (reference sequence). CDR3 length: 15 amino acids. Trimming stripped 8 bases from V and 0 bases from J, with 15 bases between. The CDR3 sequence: CASGPGRTSTDTQYF. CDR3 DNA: TGTGCCAGCGGACCCGGGAGAACTAGCACAGATACGCAGTATTTT.